The T cell receptor (beta chain) under discussion was sequenced for a study of blood T cells in healthy people across ages. Across the study: About one barcoded beta molecule was captured per two T cells (by template switching). Overall study findings and caveats: Greater diversity and more naive CD4+ cells were seen in long-lived donors than in aged donors.

The CDR3 is 15 amino acids. Trimming at V came to 6 bases and at J to 2 bases, leaving 7 bases not matched to a gene. The germline gives CDR1 MNHEY, CDR2 SMNVEV (reference sequence). This clonotype was observed a handful of times. Its target is not known. Primed by a sample-barcoded 5' primer and a J-beta primer mix, a second PCR proceeded for 7 to 11 cycles. From the 5' RACE reads, TCRdb called clonotypes with MiXCR, one entry per CDR3 protein. Altogether around 580,000 distinct CDR3 sequences are present, 40% to 55% being singletons, with the ten largest covering around 23%. Sequenced: blood. The origin of this receptor is a man aged 80 or over in good health. The rearrangement joins TRBV27 to TRBJ2-7, with 10 bases lining up with TRBD2. CDR3 amino acids: CASSSSGGPTYEQYF. The CDR3 coding sequence is TGTGCCAGCAGCTCTAGCGGGGGCCCGACCTACGAGCAGTACTTC.